These 2 T cell receptor beta chains were all obtained from the same sample, sequenced in a study of T cell responses to AZD1222 COVID-19 vaccine. Clones were read by immunoSEQ multiplex PCR, and TCRdb kept only the in-frame ones, dropping some. This table has around 220,000 clones, 90% to 95% appearing once. This specimen consisted of peripheral blood, obtained 28 days after the second dose of the MenACWY control vaccine. These receptors were taken from an adult who received the MenACWY meningococcal vaccine as a control.

This chain connects TRBV6-4 to TRBJ2-1; tentatively, D is TRBD2 (7 bases). CDR3 size: 14 residues. The germline V gene encodes CDR1 MRHNA and CDR2 SNTAGT. The V end was cut by 3 bases, the J end by 6 bases, with 12 bases between. The CDR3 loop reads CASSEMGGLNEQFF. CDR3 DNA sequence: TGTGCCAGCAGTGAAATGGGGGGGCTCAATGAGCAGTTCTTC.

The chain uses TRBV19 and TRBJ2-3, with 8 bases identical to TRBD1. The V and J ends lost 8 bases and 0 bases, in that order; junction bases with no gene match: 4. This CDR3 spans 14 amino acids. Germline lookup yields CDR1 LNHDA and CDR2 SQIVND (reference sequence). CDR3 DNA sequence: TGTGCCAGTTCCCAGGGGGCTAGCACAGATACGCAGTATTTT. It yields the protein CASSQGASTDTQYF.